A selection of T cell receptor beta chains follows, all from one sample in a study of a mutant IDH1 vaccine in newly diagnosed glioma. No antigen has been identified for these receptors. Some clones are missing from TCRdb's copy, which holds only in-frame ones; the method was immunoSEQ multiplex PCR. The sample holds over 55,000 clones, just under 90% seen once. Sequenced material: PBMCs, taken from a glioma patient whose treatment included an IDH1 peptide vaccine. All receptors come from a woman aged 40 to 50 with glioma. CDR3s include the opening cysteine and the closing phenylalanine or tryptophan. A D gene is named only where the DNA matches it firmly. The size of a clone is reported for some rows only, either as once, few or many, or as a class for expanded clones.

.	TRBV7-2	.	TRBJ1-2	TGTGCCAGCACCTTAGGTCCAGGCAGTAGGAATGGCTACACCTTC	CASTLGPGSRNGYTF
few	TRBV2	TRBD2	TRBJ2-2	TGTGCCAGCGGGCTAGCGGGGGGAGGTACCGGGGAGCTGTTTTTT	CASGLAGGGTGELFF
medium-sized	TRBV7-9	.	TRBJ1-1	TGTGCCAGCAGCTTAGCCGCAGGGACTTTTAGGGACACTGAAGCTTTCTTT	CASSLAAGTFRDTEAFF
.	TRBV11-2	.	TRBJ2-7	TGTGCCAGCAGCTTAGAAGGACTTTCCTACGAGCAGTACTTC	CASSLEGLSYEQYF
.	TRBV2	.	TRBJ1-5	TGTGCCAGCAGTGAATGGGATAATAGCAATCAGCCCCAGCATTTT	CASSEWDNSNQPQHF
.	TRBV10-2	.	TRBJ1-1	TGCGCCAGCACCTACACTCGGACATCGAACACTGAAGCTTTCTTT	CASTYTRTSNTEAFF
.	TRBV19	.	TRBJ1-5	TGTGCCAGTAGTATTTTCGACAGCCAGCCGTATCAGCCCCAGCATTTT	CASSIFDSQPYQPQHF
.	TRBV6-1	.	TRBJ1-5	TGTGCCAGCAGTGAAGCCGGGGGTAGAAGCAATCAGCCCCAGCATTTT	CASSEAGGRSNQPQHF
.	TRBV19	TRBD2	TRBJ2-2	TGTGCCAGTAGTATAGAGGCTAGCGGGAGGGCCGCCGGGGAGCTGTTTTTT	CASSIEASGRAAGELFF
.	TRBV7-7	.	TRBJ2-3	TGTGCTAGCAGCCCCGAATGGCAGTATTTT	CASSPEWQYF
.	TRBV5-8	.	TRBJ1-5	TGTGCCAGCAGCTTGTATATGGCGAGCAATCAGCCCCAGCATTTT	CASSLYMASNQPQHF
.	TRBV4-1	.	TRBJ2-7	TGCGCCAGCAGCCAGGGGTGGGAAAAACCCTACGAGCAGTACTTC	CASSQGWEKPYEQYF
.	TRBV6-1	.	TRBJ2-5	TGTGCCAGCAGTGAACTAGGGGGGCGGCAAGAGACCCAGTACTTC	CASSELGGRQETQYF
.	TRBV7-8	.	TRBJ1-4	TGTGCCAGCAGCTTAGAGGGGGAAAAACTGTTTTTT	CASSLEGEKLFF
few	TRBV2	.	TRBJ1-5	TGTGCCAGCAGTGAATATTGGGGTGGAGCCGATCAGCCCCAGCATTTT	CASSEYWGGADQPQHF
.	TRBV7-9	.	TRBJ1-1	TGTGCCAGCAGCTTAGCGTACACTGAAGCTTTCTTT	CASSLAYTEAFF
.	TRBV18	.	TRBJ2-7	TGTGCCAGCTCACCAGCGGACAGGGAGGGCTACGAGCAGTACTTC	CASSPADREGYEQYF
.	TRBV10-1	TRBD2	TRBJ2-3	TGCGCCAGCAGTGAGCGGTGGGAGGGCCATACAGATACGCAGTATTTT	CASSERWEGHTDTQYF
.	TRBV27	TRBD2	TRBJ2-3	TGTGCCAGCGGGGGACTAGCGGGGGGGCCGGGGGATACGCAGTATTTT	CASGGLAGGPGDTQYF
.	TRBV7-9	.	TRBJ1-1	TGTGCCAGCAGCTCTAGGACAGAGAACACTGAAGCTTTCTTT	CASSSRTENTEAFF
.	TRBV2	.	TRBJ2-1	TGTGCCAGCAGTGAACTTACAGGGAGTAATGAGCAGTTCTTC	CASSELTGSNEQFF
.	TRBV10-2	TRBD1	TRBJ1-2	TGCGCCAGCAGCCGGGACAGGGGTGGTGGCTACACCTTC	CASSRDRGGGYTF
.	TRBV6-1	.	TRBJ2-7	TGTGCCAGCAGTGAAGCTATTATTGGATCCTACGAGCAGTACTTC	CASSEAIIGSYEQYF
.	TRBV7-8	TRBD2	TRBJ2-1	TGTGCCAGCAGCTTACCGGGACTAGATAATGAGCAGTTCTTC	CASSLPGLDNEQFF
.	TRBV29-1	TRBD2	TRBJ2-5	TGCAGCGCCAGGACTAGCGGACGGGAGACCCAGTACTTC	CSARTSGRETQYF
.	TRBV6-4	TRBD2	TRBJ2-5	TGTGCCAGCAGTGACCTACGGACTAGAGAGGAGACCCAGTACTTC	CASSDLRTREETQYF
.	TRBV11-3	.	TRBJ2-7	TGTGCCAGCAGCCCCGGGACCGACGAGCAGTACTTC	CASSPGTDEQYF
.	TRBV6-1	TRBD1	TRBJ2-3	TGTGCCAGCAGCGATCCGGGACAGGGGCCAGATACGCAGTATTTT	CASSDPGQGPDTQYF
.	TRBV5-1	.	TRBJ1-2	TGCGCCAGCAGCCCCGAGCAGCTCGGGGTTGGTGGCTACACCTTC	CASSPEQLGVGGYTF
.	TRBV6-1	TRBD1	TRBJ2-7	TGTGCCAGCAGTATCACGGGACAGGGGTCCTACGAGCAGTACTTC	CASSITGQGSYEQYF
.	TRBV29-1	TRBD1	TRBJ1-4	TGCAGCGTCCTCATTGAGGGGGCAGCTAATGAAAAACTGTTTTTT	CSVLIEGAANEKLFF
.	TRBV25-1	.	TRBJ2-5	TGTGCCAGCCTTGACAGAGGGGGGACAGCAGAGACCCAGTACTTC	CASLDRGGTAETQYF
.	TRBV5-1	.	TRBJ2-3	TGCGCCAGCAGCCCCCCCGCGGGTAACACAGATACGCAGTATTTT	CASSPPAGNTDTQYF
medium-sized	TRBV5-1	TRBD1	TRBJ2-5	TGCGCCAGCAGCCGAGGACAGGGGGCTATGGATCAAGAGACCCAGTACTTC	CASSRGQGAMDQETQYF
.	TRBV19	TRBD1	TRBJ1-1	TGTGCCAGTACGGACAGGCAGAACACTGAAGCTTTCTTT	CASTDRQNTEAFF
.	TRBV12-2	.	TRBJ2-2	TGTGCAAGTCGCTTAGTCCGGGAGGGCCGTAACGGGGAGCTGTTTTTT	CASRLVREGRNGELFF
.	TRBV19	TRBD1	TRBJ1-2	TGTGCCAGTAGGCTAAGAGGGACAGACTATGGCTACACCTTC	CASRLRGTDYGYTF
.	TRBV19	TRBD1	TRBJ1-2	TGTGCCAGTAGTACTCATCCGGGACAGGGGGGCTATGGCTACACCTTC	CASSTHPGQGGYGYTF
.	TRBV7-6	TRBD1	TRBJ2-7	TGTGCCAGCAGCCCGGACAGGGGTAGCTCCTACGAGCAGTACTTC	CASSPDRGSSYEQYF
.	TRBV4-2	TRBD2	TRBJ2-7	TGTGCCAGCAGCCAATCGGGACTAGCGGGACGCGAGCAGTACTTC	CASSQSGLAGREQYF
.	TRBV19	TRBD1	TRBJ1-1	TGTGCCAGTAGTAGTCGGACAGGTTCTATGAACACTGAAGCTTTCTTT	CASSSRTGSMNTEAFF
.	TRBV6-6	TRBD1	TRBJ1-3	TGTGCCAGCAGCTTCGGGACAGGGGGCATTGGAAACACCATATATTTT	CASSFGTGGIGNTIYF
.	TRBV7-9	.	TRBJ1-1	TGTGCCAGCAGCCCACGGGACTGGATGAACACTGAAGCTTTCTTT	CASSPRDWMNTEAFF
.	TRBV27	TRBD1	TRBJ1-5	TGTGCCAGCAGCCAGGGGGTTTCGAATCAGCCCCAGCATTTT	CASSQGVSNQPQHF
.	TRBV5-1	.	TRBJ2-2	TGCGCCAGCAGCTTGGTTTGGGACCCAAACCCGAACACCGGGGAGCTGTTTTTT	CASSLVWDPNPNTGELFF
.	TRBV19	TRBD1	TRBJ1-2	TGTGCCAGTAGTATCGCACAAGGGACAGGGGGCGGTGTAAACTATGGCTACACCTTC	CASSIAQGTGGGVNYGYTF
.	TRBV6-1	TRBD1	TRBJ2-7	TGTGCCAGCAGTGGCCGGGGGACAGGGACCTACGAGCAGTACTTC	CASSGRGTGTYEQYF
.	TRBV7-2	TRBD2	TRBJ2-3	TGTGCCAGCAGCGGACTAGCGGGGGGTCCAGATACGCAGTATTTT	CASSGLAGGPDTQYF
.	TRBV10-1	.	TRBJ1-1	TGCGCCAGCTCAATCGCCTTGAACACTGAAGCTTTCTTT	CASSIALNTEAFF
.	TRBV6-5	.	TRBJ1-4	TGTGCCAGCAGACTGAGCTATACAACTAATGAAAAACTGTTTTTT	CASRLSYTTNEKLFF
.	TRBV7-2	TRBD1	TRBJ2-2	TGTGCCAGCAGCCTACTCGGACAGGGTGACGGGGAGCTGTTTTTT	CASSLLGQGDGELFF
.	TRBV7-8	.	TRBJ1-5	TGTGCCAGCAGCTTAGCGCAGGGGCCCTCCCTGGCCCAGCATTTT	CASSLAQGPSLAQHF
.	TRBV6-1	.	TRBJ1-4	TGTGCCAGCAGTGAGATGCCTGCGGAAAAACTGTTTTTT	CASSEMPAEKLFF
.	TRBV10-1	TRBD2	TRBJ2-1	TGCGCCAGCAGTGAGTCAGGACTAGCGGGGTCTCGGGATGAGCAGTTCTTC	CASSESGLAGSRDEQFF
.	TRBV2	TRBD2	TRBJ2-2	TGTGCCAGCAGGGCACTAGCGGGAGGCACCGGGGAGCTGTTTTTT	CASRALAGGTGELFF
.	TRBV20-1	.	TRBJ2-7	TGCAGTGCTGAGAACTACGAGCAGTACTTC	CSAENYEQYF
.	TRBV11-1	.	TRBJ2-1	TGTGCCAGCAGAAGGGACGGCTCCTACAATGAGCAGTTCTTC	CASRRDGSYNEQFF